One sample yielded the 3 T cell receptor beta chains listed below, sequenced in a study of OX40 agonist ivuxolimab in advanced cancers. The library was made by the immunoSEQ multiplex PCR assay. As stored in TCRdb, this immuneACCESS dataset retains in-frame rearrangements with V and J assigned. A fraction of the clones does not appear; measured against another copy, unresolved V genes explain less than half of the discrepancy, and the remainder lacks a known reason. The sample table lists over 55,000 clones, 80% of them with a count of one. About 8.2% of the sample belongs to the ten largest clones. The sequencing here drew on CD4+ or CD8+ T cells sorted from blood, taken in a trial of the OX40 agonist ivuxolimab. The receptors were sampled from an adult with an advanced solid tumor such as melanoma, head and neck, liver or kidney cancer.

This chain links TRBV7-9 with TRBJ2-7, with a weak D call TRBD2 (5 bases). The V gene's germline CDR1 is SEHNR and CDR2 FQNEAQ (reference sequence). The length of the CDR3 is 15 residues. The ends were cut back, 1 base at V and 4 bases at J, with 14 bases in the middle. CDR3 sequence: CASSLVWTEDYEQYF. The CDR3 nucleotides read TGTGCCAGCAGCTTAGTTTGGACGGAGGATTACGAGCAGTACTTC.

V usage is TRBV7-9 and J usage is TRBJ2-2, with 8 positions matching TRBD1. Losses at the gene ends were 1 base for V and 2 bases for J; bases not matched to a gene: 3. The germline CDR1 and CDR2 sequences are SEHNR and FQNEAQ (reference sequence). CDR3 length: 16 amino acids. CDR3 sequence: CASSLGRGLNTGELFF. The CDR3 nucleotides are TGTGCCAGCAGCTTAGGCAGGGGGCTAAACACCGGGGAGCTGTTTTTT.

The chain uses TRBV2 and TRBJ1-1; D is possibly TRBD1 (5 bases). V was cut by 3 bases and J by 6 bases, with 11 bases left in between. Germline V gives CDR1 SNHLY, CDR2 FYNNEI. CDR3 length: 13 amino acids. CDR3: CASSDDARAEAFF. The CDR3 DNA follows: TGTGCCAGCAGTGATGATGCCAGGGCTGAAGCTTTCTTT.